This T cell receptor (beta chain) stems from a study of blood T cells in healthy people across ages. Findings and caveats of the study: CMV status of donors was unknown, possibly confounding expanded clonotype changes. The fall in TCR beta diversity per million T cells was roughly linear with age. Naive T cell percentage and TCR beta diversity correlated strongly.

Remarks on this clonotype: Its antigen remains unidentified.

Germline assignment: CDR1 ENHRY and CDR2 SYGVKD. V lost 6 bases to trimming and J lost 0 bases; unmatched junction nucleotides: 7. The CDR3 is 15 residues long. It was with a sample-barcoded 5' primer and a J-beta primer mix that a second PCR of roughly 6 to 12 cycles was run. MiXCR, applied by TCRdb to the 5' RACE reads, yields one record per CDR3 protein. The data hold 950,000 to 1,200,000 distinct CDR3 sequences, with more than 30% observed a single time. Aged about 6 to 90, donors were systemically healthy Caucasians from Russia. Sequenced sample: blood. This chain uses TRBV10-3 with TRBJ2-7; 8 bases are shared with TRBD1. The receptor comes from a man between 18 and 35 years old in good health. CDR3 DNA: TGTGCCATCAGCCTCGGACAGGGCTACTCCTACGAGCAGTACTTC. It specifies CAISLGQGYSYEQYF.